These 9 T cell receptor beta chains were sequenced from one sample in a study of blood T cell repertoires in COVID-19. Clones were read by immunoSEQ multiplex PCR, and TCRdb kept only the in-frame ones, dropping some. This sample yields about 65,000 clones, of which about 80% are seen a single time; roughly 10% belongs to the top ten. Sequencing was done on a sample of peripheral blood. Receptor source: a man aged 45-65 years with COVID-19, enrolled during active disease.

The V call is TRBV19, the J call TRBJ2-2; D is perhaps TRBD2 (6 bases). The CDR3 totals 14 residues. V was clipped by 7 bases and J by 0 bases, with 9 bases between them. Germline V gene sequence: CDR1 LNHDA, CDR2 SQIVND (reference sequence). The CDR3, as DNA: TGTGCCAGTAATCTAGCGCCGAACACCGGGGAGCTGTTTTTT. Its translation: CASNLAPNTGELFF.

The DNA for the CDR3 is TGTGCCAGCAGCAGGGGGGCCAACGTCCTGACTTTC. Amino acid sequence: CASSRGANVLTF. The chain employs TRBV6-5 and TRBJ2-6; D unclear. Germline CDR1 MNHEY, CDR2 SVGAGI. This CDR3 has 12 amino acids. V lost 6 bases and J 4 bases, leaving 4 bases between the germline ends.

The chain combines TRBV5-1 with TRBJ2-5, with a possible D match to TRBD2 (6 bases). The CDR3 runs to 14 residues. Germline CDR1 SGHRS, CDR2 YFSETQ. With 2 bases removed from V and 0 bases from J, the gap between germline ends came to 8 bases. This CDR3 reads CASSFGTYQETQYF. The DNA for the CDR3 is TGCGCCAGCAGCTTCGGGACTTACCAAGAGACCCAGTACTTC.

This clone was seen more than once but under ten times. Here the CDR3 reads CASSLDYSYEQYF. CDR3 bases: TGCGCCAGCAGCTTGGACTACTCCTACGAGCAGTACTTC. V and J are TRBV5-1 and TRBJ2-7; D gene unclear. Germline V gene lookup returns CDR1 SGHRS and CDR2 YFSETQ. Trimming removed 0 bases from V and 0 bases from J, with 4 bases in between. This CDR3 has 13 amino acids. Supplemented by reference TRBV5-1 and TRBJ2-7, the full variable domain reads KAGVTQTPRYLIKTRGQQVTLSCSPISGHRSVSWYQQTPGQGLQFLFEYFSETQRNKGNFPGRFSGRQFSNSRSEMNVSTLELGDSALYLCASSLDYSYEQYFGPGTRLTVT.

This clone was counted a few times. The chain joins TRBV11-2 to TRBJ1-6, with unresolved D. V dropped 6 bases and J dropped 10 bases, with 10 bases sitting between them. CDR3 length: 12 residues. In germline, CDR1 is SGHAT, CDR2 FQNNGV. The CDR3 DNA is TGTGCCAGCAGTTTTGCGGGATCACCCCTCCACTTT. Residues: CASSFAGSPLHF. The whole variable domain, remainder taken from reference TRBV11-2 and TRBJ1-6, is EAGVAQSPRYKIIEKRQSVAFWCNPISGHATLYWYQQILGQGPKLLIQFQNNGVVDDSQLPKDRFSAERLKGVDSTLKIQPAKLEDSAVYLCASSFAGSPLHFGNGTRLTVT.

J is TRBJ1-1 and V is TRBV7-3; TRBD1 matches 8 bases. The CDR3 runs 15 residues. The trim removed 4 bases at V and 5 bases at J, leaving 9 bases unmatched. Germline V gene lookup returns CDR1 SGHTA and CDR2 FQGTGA. CDR3 coding DNA: TGTGCCAGCAGCTCCTCCGACAGGGGTGATACTGAAGCTTTCTTT. Amino acids: CASSSSDRGDTEAFF.

The chain carries TRBV7-9 and TRBJ1-1; D unresolved. Trimming took 3 bases from V and 1 from J, leaving 9 bases between them. In germline, CDR1 is SEHNR, CDR2 FQNEAQ (reference sequence). CDR3 length: 14 residues. The CDR3 spells CASSFALKNTEAFF. The CDR3 bases are TGTGCCAGCAGCTTTGCGCTGAAGAACACTGAAGCTTTCTTT.

The gene calls are TRBV24-1 and TRBJ1-5, with no clear D. The V end lost 0 bases, the J end lost 6 bases, and 8 bases lay between the germline ends. Germline V CDR1 and CDR2: KGHDR, SFDVKD. The CDR3 totals 14 residues. In DNA form, the CDR3 reads TGTGCCACCAGTGATTTGGCTGCCAGTCAGCCCCAGCATTTT. It yields the protein CATSDLAASQPQHF.

The chain employs TRBV9 and TRBJ2-1; 9 bases map to TRBD2. Germline assignment: CDR1 SGDLS and CDR2 YYNGEE. CDR3 length: 17 residues. After removal of 4 bases from V and 8 bases from J, the junction contained 16 bases not matched to a gene. CDR3: CASSPGVSGRTMDEQFF. Written as DNA, the CDR3 is TGTGCCAGCAGCCCAGGGGTGAGCGGGAGGACCATGGATGAGCAGTTCTTC.